This TCR beta chain originates from a study of blood T cell repertoires in COVID-19. Background on the study: The United States, Italy and Spain supplied acute and convalescent COVID-19 samples.

Trimming removed 3 bases from V and 2 bases from J, with 13 bases in between. Germline V gene sequence: CDR1 SGHAT, CDR2 FQNNGV. The CDR3 covers 15 residues. Profiled with immunoSEQ multiplex PCR; TCRdb holds only in-frame clones, not every one. This sample yields 200,000 to 250,000 clones, of which 70% to 90% are seen a single time; 9.5% to 15% belongs to the top ten. The chain has TRBV11-2 and TRBJ2-5; tentative D call: TRBD2 (5 bases). This sequence was found in a woman aged 18 to 35 who had recovered from COVID-19. Sequences were obtained from peripheral blood. Here the CDR3 DNA reads TGTGCCAGCAGCTTGGAAGCGGTGGTACAAGAGACCCAGTACTTC. Translation gives CASSLEAVVQETQYF.